These 10 T cell receptor beta chains came from one sample sequenced in a study of T cells in localized non-small cell lung cancer (dated by TCRdb to the early 2020s). Library preparation was by the immunoSEQ multiplex PCR assay. The immuneACCESS repertoire file appears here via TCRdb, limited to in-frame rearrangements. These files lack a portion of the clones; in checked studies, under half of the deficit traces to unresolved V genes, and the cause of the others is not known. Across this sample there are around 41,000 clones, with approximately 83% seen only once. The ten largest clones capture more than 7.5% of the sample. Material: PBMCs, obtained before any cancer treatment. The receptors come from a man aged 35 to 70 with stage II lung adenocarcinoma.

The rearrangement uses TRBV6-5 and TRBJ1-2; D possibly corresponds to TRBD1 (6 bases). In germline, CDR1 is MNHEY, CDR2 SVGAGI. The CDR3 runs to 14 residues. Trimming left V 4 bases short and J 5 bases short, with 14 bases between. In DNA form, the CDR3 reads TGTGCCAGCAGTTCCTCAGGGGCCGAATATGGCTACACCTTC. Its protein is CASSSSGAEYGYTF.

The chain links TRBV29-1 to TRBJ2-3, with 7 bases aligning to TRBD2. Germline V gene lookup returns CDR1 SQVTM and CDR2 ANQGSEA. The CDR3 extends over 11 amino acids. Written as DNA, the CDR3 is TGCGCCACGGGGGGAACAGATACGCAGTATTTT. Its translation is CATGGTDTQYF.

The chain is built from TRBV5-1 and TRBJ2-2; no clear D gene. Between the trimmed V and J ends, which lost 1 base and 5 bases, there was a span of 6 bases. There are 13 residues in the CDR3. Germline V CDR1 and CDR2: SGHRS, YFSETQ. The CDR3 sequence: CASSLFGTGELFF. The CDR3 DNA reads TGCGCCAGCAGCTTGTTCGGGACCGGGGAGCTGTTTTTT.

This rearrangement joins TRBV6-5 to TRBJ2-3; D possibly corresponds to TRBD2 (6 bases). Looked up from germline, CDR1 is MNHEY and CDR2 is SVGAGI. The CDR3 runs to 14 residues. V gave up 6 bases and J gave up 2 bases, with 12 bases separating them. The CDR3 reads CASRTRGFTDTQYF. The CDR3 coding sequence is TGTGCCAGCAGAACCCGGGGGTTCACAGATACGCAGTATTTT.

V gene TRBV11-3 combines with J gene TRBJ1-5, with D tentatively TRBD1 (5 bases). V lost 3 bases to trimming and J lost 2 bases, with 14 bases between them. CDR1 is SGHNT, CDR2 YENEEA, per germline. The CDR3 length is 16 residues. The CDR3 nucleotides read TGTGCCAGCAGCTTGGTTCGCCAGGGAGGCAATCAGCCCCAGCATTTT. It is translated as CASSLVRQGGNQPQHF.

The chain combines TRBV29-1 with TRBJ1-2, with 7 bases lining up with TRBD1. CDR1 is SQVTM, CDR2 ANQGSEA, per germline. J gave up 8 bases and V 0 bases, and 6 bases lay outside the gene matches. This CDR3 contains 13 residues. The CDR3 DNA follows: TGCAGCGTTGAAGACGACAGGGAGGAAGGCTACACCTTC. Its protein product is CSVEDDREEGYTF.

The chain couples TRBV6-5 to TRBJ2-7; 8 nucleotides match TRBD1. This CDR3 has 14 residues. V trimming: 8 bases; J trimming: 5 bases; junction bases outside the gene matches: 11. CDR1 MNHEY and CDR2 SVGAGI come from the germline V gene. This CDR3 is CASYGGRGPHEQYF. CDR3 nucleotides: TGTGCCAGCTATGGGGGCAGGGGGCCCCACGAGCAGTACTTC.

The V gene is TRBV6-1, the J gene TRBJ2-2; D is unclear. This CDR3 is built from 12 residues. The germline V gene encodes CDR1 MNHNS and CDR2 SASEGT. V lost 8 bases to trimming and J lost 5 bases, with 9 bases between them. This CDR3 is CASARMTGELFF. CDR3 DNA sequence: TGTGCCAGCGCCCGGATGACCGGGGAGCTGTTTTTT.

This clone was recorded once. The J gene is TRBJ1-3, the V gene TRBV5-6; the match to TRBD1 covers 8 bases. V shed 4 bases, J shed 0 bases, and the junction held 6 bases outside the gene matches. This CDR3 has 16 residues. Germline-derived CDR1 and CDR2 are SGHDT and YYEEEE. The CDR3 coding sequence is TGTGCCAGCAGCACCTGGACAGGGAACTCTGGAAACACCATATATTTT. Protein: CASSTWTGNSGNTIYF.

The sample holds a few counts of this clone. The CDR3 region is CASSLTGGGEQYF. The CDR3, as DNA: TGTGCCAGCAGCTTGACTGGAGGGGGGGAGCAGTACTTC. The chain employs TRBV6-5 and TRBJ2-7; D tentatively reads TRBD1 or TRBD2 (6 bases each). The CDR3 sequence is 13 residues long. Looked up from germline, CDR1 is MNHEY and CDR2 is SVGAGI. The V end was cut by 6 bases, the J end by 7 bases, with 16 bases between.